These 23 T cell receptor beta chains were all obtained from the same sample, sequenced in a study of shared clonotypes between healthy human individuals. Only in-frame clones appear in the TCRdb table, and some are missing; sequencing was by immunoSEQ multiplex PCR. Among around 700,000 clones listed, roughly 70% were seen once. The specimen sequenced was memory CD4+ T cells sorted from blood. Subset meaning: CD45RA-negative fraction. All receptors derive from a woman in her 30s in good health.

V is TRBV29-1 and J is TRBJ2-3, with D maybe TRBD2 (6 bases). V lost 6 bases, J lost 0 bases, and 13 bases lay in between. CDR1 is SQVTM, CDR2 ANQGSEA, per germline. CDR3 length: 14 residues. CDR3 sequence reads: CSVLRDSSTDTQYF. In nucleotides, the CDR3 is TGCAGCGTCCTCCGGGACTCTAGCACAGATACGCAGTATTTT.

The chain links TRBV2 to TRBJ1-1, with 9 bases matching TRBD1. CDR3 length: 15 amino acids. V trimming: 7 bases; J trimming: 7 bases; junction bases outside the gene matches: 13. Germline loops: CDR1 SNHLY, CDR2 FYNNEI. CDR3 sequence: CASKGTGPPWGEAFF. CDR3 bases: TGTGCCAGCAAGGGGACAGGGCCCCCCTGGGGTGAAGCTTTCTTT.

This clone was observed a single time. The gene calls are TRBV18 and TRBJ2-1, with 10 bases fitting TRBD2. This CDR3 has 15 residues. Trimming cost V 4 bases and J 3 bases; bases outside gene matches: 3. The V gene's germline CDR1 is KGHSH and CDR2 LQKENI. The DNA of the CDR3 is TGTGCCAGCTCACAAGCTAGCGGGAGCTACAATGAGCAGTTCTTC. Residues: CASSQASGSYNEQFF.

The rearrangement links TRBV11-2 to TRBJ2-7; a possible D gene is TRBD1 (6 bases). The V end was cut by 4 bases, the J end by 3 bases, with 13 bases between. Germline assignment: CDR1 SGHAT and CDR2 FQNNGV. The CDR3 contains 14 residues. CDR3 protein: CASSSMTGDYEQYF. DNA of the CDR3: TGTGCCAGCAGCTCGATGACAGGAGACTACGAGCAGTACTTC.

The V and J genes are TRBV2 and TRBJ1-5; tentative D call: TRBD1 (5 bases). CDR1 and CDR2 from the germline V gene are SNHLY and FYNNEI. Trimming cost V 2 bases and J 7 bases, with 12 bases left between them. CDR3 length: 14 residues. As DNA, the CDR3 is TGTGCCAGCAGTGAAAACGGGGCGAGGCAGCCCCAGCATTTT. Protein product: CASSENGARQPQHF.

The chain employs TRBV14 and TRBJ1-1, with 7 nucleotides matching TRBD1. Germline assignment: CDR1 SGHDN and CDR2 FVKESK. The CDR3 is 11 residues long. V gave up 4 bases and J gave up 12 bases; unmatched junction bases: 5. The CDR3 DNA is TGTGCCAGCAGCCGACAGGGAGTCCCTTTCTTT. This encodes CASSRQGVPFF.

The chain joins TRBV11-2 to TRBJ1-1; possibly TRBD1 for D (6 bases). Germline CDR1 is SGHAT and CDR2 is FQNNGV. The CDR3 has 14 residues. Trimming cost V 5 bases and J 5 bases, with 15 bases left between them. CDR3 in amino acids: CASSPRGHLTEAFF. In DNA form, the CDR3 reads TGTGCCAGCAGCCCCCGGGGACATTTGACTGAAGCTTTCTTT.

The chain carries TRBV7-2 and TRBJ1-6, with TRBD1 matching over 9 bases. The CDR3 consists of 18 residues. V dropped 2 bases and J dropped 7; count of bases not matched to a gene: 12. Germline CDR1 SGHTA, CDR2 FQGNSA. For the CDR3, the DNA is TGTGCCAGCAGCTTATTGGGGATTGGGACAGGGCGCAATTCACCCCTCCACTTT. Its protein is CASSLLGIGTGRNSPLHF.

The chain carries TRBV18 and TRBJ2-7; the match to TRBD1 covers 12 bases. V trimming: 3 bases; J trimming: 0 bases; junction bases outside the gene matches: 6. The germline CDR1 and CDR2 sequences are KGHSH and LQKENI. This CDR3 has 17 residues. The DNA of the CDR3 is TGTGCCAGCTCACCGTTTTCGGGACAGGGGGCCTCCTACGAGCAGTACTTC. Its translation is CASSPFSGQGASYEQYF.

This clone came up a few times. The chain is built from TRBV27 and TRBJ2-2, with D perhaps TRBD2 (5 bases). The V end was cut by 3 bases, the J end by 6 bases, with 11 bases between. CDR3 length: 14 residues. CDR1 is MNHEY and CDR2 is SMNVEV in the germline V gene (reference sequence). The CDR3 nucleotides are TGTGCCAGCAGTTTCATCAGCGGCTCCGGGGAGCTGTTTTTT. Translated, it gives CASSFISGSGELFF.

The V gene is TRBV7-9, the J gene TRBJ1-2; a possible D gene is TRBD1 (6 bases). This CDR3 comprises 14 residues. Germline CDR1 is SEHNR and CDR2 is FQNEAQ (reference sequence). Trimming left V 6 bases short and J 7 bases short, with 18 bases between. CDR3 sequence (DNA): TGTGCCAGCAGGCGGACAGACCAAATTCCTGGCTACACCTTC. Translated, it gives CASRRTDQIPGYTF. Full variable domain (remainder filled in from reference TRBV7-9 and TRBJ1-2): DTGVSQNPRHKITKRGQNVTFRCDPISEHNRLYWYRQTLGQGPEFLTYFQNEAQLEKSRLLSDRFSAERPKGSFSTLEIQRTEQGDSAMYLCASRRTDQIPGYTFGSGTRLTVV.

The genes are TRBV28 and TRBJ2-7; 9 bases agree with TRBD2. The CDR3 extends over 16 amino acids. J gave up 2 bases and V 4 bases, and 9 bases lay outside the gene matches. Germline-derived CDR1 and CDR2 are MDHEN and SYDVKM. The CDR3 spells CASSSPSGTPPYEQYF. The CDR3 region has the DNA TGTGCCAGCAGTTCCCCTAGCGGGACCCCCCCCTACGAGCAGTACTTC. Based on the CDR3 plus reference TRBV28 and TRBJ2-7, the full variable domain is DVKVTQSSRYLVKRTGEKVFLECVQDMDHENMFWYRQDPGLGLRLIYFSYDVKMKEKGDIPEGYSVSREKKERFSLILESASTNQTSMYLCASSSPSGTPPYEQYFGPGTRLTVT.

The rearrangement links TRBV27 to TRBJ1-1; 8 nucleotides agree with TRBD1. With 5 bases clipped from V and 2 bases from J, the junction kept 10 bases outside the gene matches. The CDR3 consists of 16 residues. CDR1 MNHEY and CDR2 SMNVEV come from the germline V gene (reference sequence). CDR3 in amino acids: CASSIGTGKTNTEAFF. Here the CDR3 DNA reads TGTGCCAGCAGTATCGGGACAGGCAAGACTAACACTGAAGCTTTCTTT.

Note on this clone: At one boundary the junction diverges from the germline segment, which might be a read error. V and J are TRBV6-5 and TRBJ1-5, with a tentative D call TRBD1 (6 bases). The germline V gene encodes CDR1 MNHEY and CDR2 SVGAGI. This CDR3 region has 14 residues. The CDR3 DNA sequence: TGTGCCAGCAGATACTCGGGTGGGGGCCAGCCCCAGCATTTT. Translating it yields CASRYSGGGQPQHF.

This clone occurred once. V and J are TRBV5-8 and TRBJ1-5; D not certain. The V end lost 4 bases, the J end lost 8 bases, and 10 bases lay between the germline ends. This CDR3 region has 12 residues. In germline, CDR1 is SGHTS, CDR2 YDEGEE. For the CDR3, the DNA is TGTGCCAGCAGCGCGTTTTGGGAGCCCCAGCATTTT. This gives the protein CASSAFWEPQHF. Filled out from reference TRBV5-8 and TRBJ1-5, the complete variable domain reads EAGVTQSPTHLIKTRGQQATLRCSPISGHTSVYWYQQALGLGLQFLLWYDEGEERNRGNFPPRFSGRQFPNYSSELNVNALELEDSALYLCASSAFWEPQHFGDGTRLSIL.

The V gene is TRBV5-6, the J gene TRBJ1-4; a weak D match, TRBD1 (5 bases). Trimming removed 1 base at V and 2 bases at J, with 6 bases between. This CDR3 is built from 14 residues. Germline assignment: CDR1 SGHDT and CDR2 YYEEEE. For the CDR3, the DNA is TGTGCCAGCAGCTTGAGACAGACTAATGAAAAACTGTTTTTT. This sequence encodes CASSLRQTNEKLFF.

The genes are TRBV27 and TRBJ1-5; TRBD1 might be the D (5 bases). Germline CDR1 is MNHEY and CDR2 is SMNVEV (reference sequence). Trimming shortened V by 6 bases and J by 2 bases, and 11 bases separated the two germline ends. The CDR3 has 14 amino acids. The CDR3, as DNA: TGTGCCAGCAGCCAGGGCCACGGCAATCAGCCCCAGCATTTT. It yields the protein CASSQGHGNQPQHF.

J is TRBJ1-5 and V is TRBV28; 10 nucleotides agree with TRBD1. The CDR3 is 17 amino acids. Germline CDR1 MDHEN, CDR2 SYDVKM. Trimming cost V 6 bases and J 7 bases; bases outside gene matches: 15. CDR3 in DNA: TGTGCCAGCAGCCCAGGTCCCGGGACAGGGGCTGGCCAGCCCCAGCATTTT. This translates into CASSPGPGTGAGQPQHF.

This clone was seen only a few times. V usage is TRBV11-2 and J usage is TRBJ1-1; D ambiguous. From germline, CDR1 is SGHAT and CDR2 FQNNGV. The CDR3 consists of 12 residues. Trimming took off 5 bases at V and 5 bases at J, with 9 bases between the two ends. Here the CDR3 reads CASSRLGTEAFF. CDR3 nucleotide sequence: TGTGCCAGCAGCCGACTCGGTACTGAAGCTTTCTTT.

The chain combines TRBV5-1 with TRBJ2-5, with D tentatively TRBD1 or TRBD2 (5 bases each). Germline assignment: CDR1 SGHRS and CDR2 YFSETQ. The length of the CDR3 is 16 residues. V was clipped by 6 bases and J by 5 bases, with 23 bases between them. As DNA, the CDR3 is TGCGCCAGCAAATTCCTGGGGACCCAGGTCGGGGAGACCCAGTACTTC. This codes for CASKFLGTQVGETQYF.

The rearrangement links TRBV11-2 to TRBJ1-1, with D possibly matching TRBD1 (5 bases). Per germline, CDR1 SGHAT and CDR2 FQNNGV. Between the trimmed V and J ends, which lost 5 bases and 4 bases, there was a span of 17 bases. The length of the CDR3 is 15 residues. CDR3 DNA sequence: TGTGCCAGCAGCCGCACGGGGGACGCTGGCACTGAAGCTTTCTTT. It encodes CASSRTGDAGTEAFF.

J is TRBJ2-1 and V is TRBV7-9, with 9 bases lining up with TRBD1. The CDR3 runs to 18 residues. The germline V gene has CDR1 SEHNR and CDR2 FQNEAQ (reference sequence). Trimming cost V 5 bases and J 1 base; bases outside gene matches: 12. The CDR3 DNA reads TGTGCCAGCAGCAAAGAACGACAGGGGGTGATTTCCTACAATGAGCAGTTCTTC. Translating gives CASSKERQGVISYNEQFF.

This chain joins TRBV6-5 and TRBJ2-7; the D is unclear. The CDR3 is 15 residues long. Germline loops: CDR1 MNHEY, CDR2 SVGAGI. With 0 bases removed from V and 2 bases from J, the gap between germline ends came to 11 bases. The CDR3 here is CASSYSGRPAYEQYF. The CDR3 coding sequence is TGTGCCAGCAGTTACTCAGGCAGGCCAGCCTACGAGCAGTACTTC.